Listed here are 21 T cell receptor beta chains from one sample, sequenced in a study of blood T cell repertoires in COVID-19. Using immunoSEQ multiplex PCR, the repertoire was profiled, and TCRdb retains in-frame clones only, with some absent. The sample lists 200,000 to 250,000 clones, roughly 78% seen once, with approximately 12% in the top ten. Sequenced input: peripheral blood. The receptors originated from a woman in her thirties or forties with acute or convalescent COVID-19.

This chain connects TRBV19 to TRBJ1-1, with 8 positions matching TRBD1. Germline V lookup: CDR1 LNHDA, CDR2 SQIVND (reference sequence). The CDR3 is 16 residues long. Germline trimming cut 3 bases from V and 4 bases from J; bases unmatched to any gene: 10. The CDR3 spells CASSMASGGRGTEAFF. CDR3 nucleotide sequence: TGTGCCAGTAGTATGGCGTCAGGGGGCAGGGGCACTGAAGCTTTCTTT.

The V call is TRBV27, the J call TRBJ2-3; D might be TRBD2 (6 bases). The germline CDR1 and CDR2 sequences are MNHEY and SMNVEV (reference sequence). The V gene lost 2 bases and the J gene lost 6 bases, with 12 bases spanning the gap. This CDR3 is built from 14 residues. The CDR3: CASSLGGAPDTQYF. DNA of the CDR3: TGTGCCAGCAGTTTAGGCGGGGCCCCGGATACGCAGTATTTT.

CDR3 region: CSVFGQGGEKLFF. The CDR3 nucleotides read TGCAGCGTTTTTGGACAGGGGGGTGAAAAACTGTTTTTT. The J gene is TRBJ1-4, the V gene TRBV29-1; TRBD1 aligns across 10 bases. J gave up 7 bases and V 5 bases, and 4 bases lay outside the gene matches. Germline lookup yields CDR1 SQVTM and CDR2 ANQGSEA. The length of the CDR3 is 13 residues.

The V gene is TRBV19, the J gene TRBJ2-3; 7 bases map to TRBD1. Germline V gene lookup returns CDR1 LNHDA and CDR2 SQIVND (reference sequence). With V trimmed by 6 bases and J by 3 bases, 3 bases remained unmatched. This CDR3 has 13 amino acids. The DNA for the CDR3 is TGTGCCAGTAGCCCGGGACAGACAGATACGCAGTATTTT. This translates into CASSPGQTDTQYF.

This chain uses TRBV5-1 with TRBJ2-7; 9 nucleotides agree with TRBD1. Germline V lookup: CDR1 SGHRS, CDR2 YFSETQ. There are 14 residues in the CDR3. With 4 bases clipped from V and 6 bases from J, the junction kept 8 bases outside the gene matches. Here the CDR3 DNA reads TGCGCCAGCAGCCTGGGGACAGGGCCAGTCGAGCAGTACTTC. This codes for CASSLGTGPVEQYF. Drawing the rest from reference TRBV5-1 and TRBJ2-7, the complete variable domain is KAGVTQTPRYLIKTRGQQVTLSCSPISGHRSVSWYQQTPGQGLQFLFEYFSETQRNKGNFPGRFSGRQFSNSRSEMNVSTLELGDSALYLCASSLGTGPVEQYFGPGTRLTVT.

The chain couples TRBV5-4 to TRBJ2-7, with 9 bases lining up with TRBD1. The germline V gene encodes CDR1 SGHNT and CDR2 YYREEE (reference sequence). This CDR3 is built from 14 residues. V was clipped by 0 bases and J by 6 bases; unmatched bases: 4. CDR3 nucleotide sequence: TGTGCCAGCAGCTTGGTTACAGGGGGCGGCGAGCAGTACTTC. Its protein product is CASSLVTGGGEQYF.

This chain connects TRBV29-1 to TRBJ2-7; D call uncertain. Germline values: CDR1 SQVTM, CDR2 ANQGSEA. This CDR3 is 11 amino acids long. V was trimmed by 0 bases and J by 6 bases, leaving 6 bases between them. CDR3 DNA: TGCAGCGTTGAAGACTATTCCGAGCAGTACTTC. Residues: CSVEDYSEQYF.

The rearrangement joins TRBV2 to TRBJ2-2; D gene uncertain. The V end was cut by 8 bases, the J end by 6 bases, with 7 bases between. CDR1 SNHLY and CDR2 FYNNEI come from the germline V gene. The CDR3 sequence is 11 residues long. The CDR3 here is CASGLSGELFF. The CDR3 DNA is TGTGCCAGCGGGCTATCCGGGGAGCTGTTTTTT.

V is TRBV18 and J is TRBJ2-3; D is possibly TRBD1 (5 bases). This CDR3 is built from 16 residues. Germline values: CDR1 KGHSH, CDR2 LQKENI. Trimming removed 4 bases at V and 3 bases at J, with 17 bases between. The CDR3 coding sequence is TGTGCCAGCTCACTAACTGGTGGGGCAGGGACAGATACGCAGTATTTT. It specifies CASSLTGGAGTDTQYF.

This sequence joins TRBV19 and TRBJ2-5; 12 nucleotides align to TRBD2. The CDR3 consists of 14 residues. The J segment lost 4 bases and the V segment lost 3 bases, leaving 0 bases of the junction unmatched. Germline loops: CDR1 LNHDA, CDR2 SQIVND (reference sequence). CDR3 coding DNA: TGTGCCAGTAGTATGGGACTAGCGGGAGAGACCCAGTACTTC. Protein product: CASSMGLAGETQYF.

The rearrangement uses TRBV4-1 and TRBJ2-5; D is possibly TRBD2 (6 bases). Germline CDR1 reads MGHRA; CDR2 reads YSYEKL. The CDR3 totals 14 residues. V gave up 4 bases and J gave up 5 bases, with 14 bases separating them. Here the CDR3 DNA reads TGCGCCAGCAGCCGTCAAGATGGGGGGGAGACCCAGTACTTC. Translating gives CASSRQDGGETQYF.

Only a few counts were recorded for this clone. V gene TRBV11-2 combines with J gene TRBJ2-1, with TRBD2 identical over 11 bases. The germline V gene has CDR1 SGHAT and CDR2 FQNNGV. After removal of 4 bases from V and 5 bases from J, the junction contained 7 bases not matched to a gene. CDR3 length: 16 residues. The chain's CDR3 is CASSSVLAGGNNEQFF. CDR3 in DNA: TGTGCCAGCAGCTCGGTCCTAGCGGGGGGTAACAATGAGCAGTTCTTC.

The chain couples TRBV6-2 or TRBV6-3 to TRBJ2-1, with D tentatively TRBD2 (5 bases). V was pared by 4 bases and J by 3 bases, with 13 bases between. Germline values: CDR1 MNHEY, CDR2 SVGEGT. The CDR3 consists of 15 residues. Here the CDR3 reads CASSSRMGDYNEQFF. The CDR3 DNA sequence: TGTGCCAGCAGTTCAAGAATGGGAGACTACAATGAGCAGTTCTTC.

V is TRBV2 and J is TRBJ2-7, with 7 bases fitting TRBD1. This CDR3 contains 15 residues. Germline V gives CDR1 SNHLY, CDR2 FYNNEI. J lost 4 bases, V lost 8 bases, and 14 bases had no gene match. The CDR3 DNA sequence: TGTGCCAGCCTCCCTCCGGGACAGCCTATATACGAGCAGTACTTC. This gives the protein CASLPPGQPIYEQYF.

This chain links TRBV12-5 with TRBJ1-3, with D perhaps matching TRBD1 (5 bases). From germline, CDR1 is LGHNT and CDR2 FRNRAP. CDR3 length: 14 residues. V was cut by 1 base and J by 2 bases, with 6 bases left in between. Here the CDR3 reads CASGLGGAGNTIYF. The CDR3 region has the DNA TGTGCTAGTGGTTTGGGGGGGGCTGGAAACACCATATATTTT.

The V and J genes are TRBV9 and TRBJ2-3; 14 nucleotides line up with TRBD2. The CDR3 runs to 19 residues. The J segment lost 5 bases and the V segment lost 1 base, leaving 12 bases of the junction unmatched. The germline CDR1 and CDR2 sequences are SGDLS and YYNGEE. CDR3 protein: CASSVPSPTSGGAEDTQYF. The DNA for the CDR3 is TGTGCCAGCAGCGTACCCTCCCCGACTAGCGGGGGGGCGGAAGATACGCAGTATTTT.

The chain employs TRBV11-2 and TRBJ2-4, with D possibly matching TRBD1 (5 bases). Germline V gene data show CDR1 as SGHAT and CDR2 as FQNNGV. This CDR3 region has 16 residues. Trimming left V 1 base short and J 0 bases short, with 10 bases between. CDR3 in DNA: TGTGCCAGCAGCTTAGCATGGCAGGGAGCCAAAAACATTCAGTACTTC. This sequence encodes CASSLAWQGAKNIQYF.

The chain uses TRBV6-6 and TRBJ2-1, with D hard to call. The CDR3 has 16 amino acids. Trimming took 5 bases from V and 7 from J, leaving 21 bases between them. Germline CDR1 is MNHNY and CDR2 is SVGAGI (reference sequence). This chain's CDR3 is CASSPPVSFEINEQFF. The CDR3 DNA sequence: TGTGCCAGCAGTCCTCCTGTCTCCTTTGAGATAAATGAGCAGTTCTTC.

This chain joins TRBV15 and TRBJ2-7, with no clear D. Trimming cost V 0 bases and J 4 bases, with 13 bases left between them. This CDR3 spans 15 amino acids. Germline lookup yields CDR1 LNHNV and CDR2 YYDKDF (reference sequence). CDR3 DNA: TGTGCCACCAGCAGAGAACTCGAGGTAGTTTACGAGCAGTACTTC. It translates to CATSRELEVVYEQYF.

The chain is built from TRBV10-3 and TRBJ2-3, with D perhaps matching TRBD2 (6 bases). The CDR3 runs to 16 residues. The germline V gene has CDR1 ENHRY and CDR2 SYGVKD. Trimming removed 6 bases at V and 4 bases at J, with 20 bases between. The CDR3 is CAIRPGGGAGADTQYF. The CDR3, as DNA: TGTGCCATCAGACCCGGAGGAGGGGCTGGGGCAGATACGCAGTATTTT.

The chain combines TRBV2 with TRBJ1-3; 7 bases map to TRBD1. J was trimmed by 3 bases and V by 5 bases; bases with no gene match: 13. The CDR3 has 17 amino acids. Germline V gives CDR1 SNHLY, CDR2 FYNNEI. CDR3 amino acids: CASSPEGRGLGGNTIYF. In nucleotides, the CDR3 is TGTGCCAGCAGTCCCGAGGGCAGGGGGTTAGGTGGAAACACCATATATTTT.